This passage covers 26 T cell receptor beta chains from one sample sequenced in a study of blood T cells in healthy people across ages. Next came a second PCR, run for about 7 to 12 cycles, which used a sample-barcoded 5' primer along with a J-beta primer mix. TCRdb analysed the 5' RACE reads with MiXCR anew, one entry per CDR3 protein. The sample carries hundreds of thousands of distinct CDR3 sequences, roughly 20% recorded once. Sequenced: blood. These receptors were collected from a man aged 65 to 85 in good health.

CDR3 residues: CATSLQGDGETQYF. As DNA, the CDR3 is TGTGCCACCAGTCTTCAGGGGGACGGAGAGACCCAGTACTTC. The rearrangement links TRBV24-1 to TRBJ2-5; 7 nucleotides match TRBD1. The germline V gene encodes CDR1 KGHDR and CDR2 SFDVKD. The CDR3 extends over 14 amino acids. Unmatched junction bases numbered 7, after V lost 6 bases and J lost 4 bases.

Regarding this clonotype: An end of the junction differs from the germline gene, which may be a read error. The J gene is TRBJ2-7, the V gene TRBV4-1; a weak D match, TRBD1 (5 bases). The CDR3 is 15 amino acids. Germline V gives CDR1 MGHRA, CDR2 YSYEKL. Here the CDR3 reads CASGQEGARPYEQYF. The CDR3 DNA reads as TGCGCCAGCGGCCAAGAAGGGGCCCGTCCATACGAGCAGTACTTC.

The chain employs TRBV5-5 and TRBJ1-2, with D perhaps TRBD1 (5 bases). CDR1 is SGHKS, CDR2 YYEKEE, per germline (reference sequence). This CDR3 region has 16 residues. V was trimmed by 4 bases and J by 1 base, leaving 17 bases between them. CDR3 sequence: CASSPSPGTGNYGYTF. CDR3 bases: TGTGCCAGCAGCCCTAGTCCCGGGACGGGTAACTATGGCTACACCTTC. Together with reference TRBV5-5 and TRBJ1-2, the CDR3 gives the full variable domain: DAGVTQSPTHLIKTRGQQVTLRCSPISGHKSVSWYQQVLGQGPQFIFQYYEKEERGRGNFPDRFSARQFPNYSSELNVNALLLGDSALYLCASSPSPGTGNYGYTFGSGTRLTVV.

This clonotype was seen more than once but under ten times. This chain joins TRBV4-2 and TRBJ2-5, with D uncertain. Germline V lookup: CDR1 LGHNA, CDR2 YNFKEQ. This CDR3 is built from 15 residues. The V end was cut by 3 bases, the J end by 0 bases, with 11 bases between. The CDR3 coding sequence is TGTGCCAGCAGCCACCGAACGCGGAACCAAGAGACCCAGTACTTC. Its protein product is CASSHRTRNQETQYF.

This clonotype came up a few times. The rearrangement uses TRBV6-5 and TRBJ2-3; D unresolved. This CDR3 comprises 13 residues. V lost 6 bases and J lost 4, with 11 bases in between. The germline V gene has CDR1 MNHEY and CDR2 SVGAGI. CDR3 in DNA: TGTGCCAGCAGACAACGTTACGCAGATACGCAGTATTTT. Protein product: CASRQRYADTQYF.

The gene calls are TRBV6-5 and TRBJ2-2; TRBD1 is a possible D gene (6 bases). The CDR3 loop spans 15 amino acids. In germline, CDR1 is MNHEY, CDR2 SVGAGI. Deletions cut 5 bases from V and 4 bases from J, with 14 bases between. CDR3 protein: CASSITGKITGELFF. DNA for the CDR3: TGTGCCAGCAGTATCACAGGGAAAATCACCGGGGAGCTGTTTTTT.

The V call is TRBV5-1, the J call TRBJ2-5; 8 positions match TRBD2. The CDR3 length is 15 residues. Germline CDR1 SGHRS, CDR2 YFSETQ. Trimming removed 0 bases from V and 2 bases from J; junction bases left unmatched: 3. CDR3 sequence (DNA): TGCGCCAGCAGCTTGGTGCCGGGGGGGCAAGAGACCCAGTACTTC. Amino acid sequence: CASSLVPGGQETQYF.

This sequence joins TRBV7-2 and TRBJ2-1; TRBD2 might be the D (6 bases). This CDR3 has 16 amino acids. Per the germline V gene, CDR1 is SGHTA and CDR2 is FQGNSA. V was shortened by 0 bases and J by 4 bases, with 13 bases between the two germline ends. The CDR3 DNA reads as TGTGCCAGCAGCTTAGCGGCGGGCGGGGATTACAATGAGCAGTTCTTC. Translated: CASSLAAGGDYNEQFF.

This clonotype came up a few times. In DNA form, the CDR3 reads TGTGCCAGCAGCCGAAGCTCCTATAATTCACCCCTCCACTTT. Protein: CASSRSSYNSPLHF. The rearrangement joins TRBV6-5 to TRBJ1-6; no firm D call. Between the trimmed V and J ends, which lost 6 bases and 0 bases, there was a span of 6 bases. The germline CDR1 and CDR2 sequences are MNHEY and SVGAGI. The CDR3 is made up of 14 amino acids.

This chain connects TRBV6-5 to TRBJ2-1; D may be TRBD1 or TRBD2 (5 bases each). The germline V gene has CDR1 MNHEY and CDR2 SVGAGI. Trimming took off 5 bases at V and 5 bases at J, with 13 bases between the two ends. This CDR3 is built from 14 residues. The CDR3 DNA is TGTGCCAGCAGTATCCGGGACCAGGACAATGAGCAGTTCTTC. Translation: CASSIRDQDNEQFF.

The chain employs TRBV29-1 and TRBJ2-5; D might be TRBD2 (5 bases). Germline V gene sequence: CDR1 SQVTM, CDR2 ANQGSEA. The CDR3 has 13 amino acids. Trimming took off 3 bases at V and 5 bases at J, with 13 bases between the two ends. The CDR3, as DNA: TGCAGCGTTGATACCGGGGTAGACGAGACCCAGTACTTC. Its protein is CSVDTGVDETQYF.

This clonotype was counted at least ten times. This chain joins TRBV29-1 and TRBJ2-1, with TRBD2 matching over 7 bases. The junction had 9 bases not matched to a gene; V was cut back by 4 bases and J by 6 bases. Germline V CDR1 and CDR2: SQVTM, ANQGSEA. The CDR3 is made up of 14 amino acids. CDR3 amino acids: CSVGAGIPRNEQFF. The CDR3 nucleotides read TGCAGCGTTGGAGCGGGGATCCCCCGCAATGAGCAGTTCTTC.

This chain connects TRBV27 to TRBJ1-4; 9 bases are shared with TRBD1. CDR1 and CDR2 from the germline V gene are MNHEY and SMNVEV (reference sequence). The CDR3 covers 18 residues. The V segment lost 5 bases and the J segment 1 base; nucleotides outside the gene matches: 11. This chain's CDR3 is CASSPGTGFFGTNEKLFF. For the CDR3, the DNA is TGTGCCAGCAGTCCAGGGACAGGGTTTTTTGGAACTAATGAAAAACTGTTTTTT.

The table lists this clonotype with many counts. The gene calls are TRBV24-1 and TRBJ2-1, with D tentatively TRBD1 (5 bases). Trimming left V 3 bases short and J 10 bases short, with 6 bases between. Germline CDR1 reads KGHDR; CDR2 reads SFDVKD. CDR3 length: 11 amino acids. The CDR3 region has the DNA TGTGCCACCAGTGATGGACAAGAGCAGTTCTTC. It specifies CATSDGQEQFF.

The rearrangement uses TRBV29-1 and TRBJ2-7; D could derive from TRBD1 or TRBD2 (5 bases each). The germline V gene encodes CDR1 SQVTM and CDR2 ANQGSEA. Trimming removed 1 base at V and 0 bases at J, with 10 bases between. This CDR3 is 14 amino acids long. The CDR3 protein is CSVEGPGASYEQYF. CDR3 in DNA: TGCAGCGTTGAAGGTCCCGGGGCCTCCTACGAGCAGTACTTC.

J is TRBJ2-7 and V is TRBV3-1, with D possibly TRBD1 on 5 matching bases. Germline CDR1 and CDR2: LGHDT and YNNKEL (reference sequence). This CDR3 is 16 amino acids long. The ends were cut back, 1 base at V and 5 bases at J, with 18 bases in the middle. The DNA for the CDR3 is TGTGCCAGCAGCCAAGCGTGGGCAGGGCCGTCGGACGAGCAGTACTTC. Amino acid sequence: CASSQAWAGPSDEQYF.

The chain combines TRBV28 with TRBJ2-5; 9 positions match TRBD1. Per the germline V gene, CDR1 is MDHEN and CDR2 is SYDVKM. V was clipped by 5 bases and J by 5 bases; unmatched bases: 9. This CDR3 is built from 15 residues. The CDR3 protein is CASSNLGTGRETQYF. The CDR3 nucleotides read TGTGCCAGCAGTAACCTCGGGACAGGGCGGGAGACCCAGTACTTC.

The chain combines TRBV20-1 with TRBJ2-2; 10 bases agree with TRBD2. Germline-derived CDR1 and CDR2 are DFQATT and SNEGSKA (reference sequence). This CDR3 is 16 amino acids long. V was clipped by 3 bases and J by 2 bases; unmatched bases: 6. This CDR3 is CSARGSSGSNTGELFF. In DNA, the CDR3 is TGCAGTGCTAGGGGATCTAGCGGGAGCAACACCGGGGAGCTGTTTTTT.

The J gene is TRBJ2-1, the V gene TRBV7-3; 7 nucleotides align to TRBD1. Germline V gene sequence: CDR1 SGHTA, CDR2 FQGTGA. This CDR3 region has 16 residues. After removal of 5 bases from V and 6 bases from J, the junction contained 13 bases not matched to a gene. The CDR3 spells CASSKNRTGLGNEQFF. CDR3 nucleotide sequence: TGTGCCAGCAGCAAAAATCGGACAGGTCTTGGCAATGAGCAGTTCTTC. The variable domain in full, completed from reference TRBV7-3 and TRBJ2-1, reads GAGVSQTPSNKVTEKGKYVELRCDPISGHTALYWYRQSLGQGPEFLIYFQGTGAADDSGLPNDRFFAVRPEGSVSTLKIQRTERGDSAVYLCASSKNRTGLGNEQFFGPGTRLTVL.

This chain joins TRBV20-1 and TRBJ2-3, with TRBD1 as a possible D gene (5 bases). V was clipped by 1 base and J by 4 bases, with 12 bases between them. The CDR3 length is 14 residues. From germline, CDR1 is DFQATT and CDR2 SNEGSKA (reference sequence). Written as DNA, the CDR3 is TGCAGTGCTAGAGGTCCAGGGTATCCAGATACGCAGTATTTT. This translates into CSARGPGYPDTQYF.

This clonotype was seen a handful of times. The chain couples TRBV12-3 or TRBV12-4 to TRBJ1-2; no clear D. The length of the CDR3 is 12 residues. The V end was cut by 5 bases, the J end by 6 bases, with 10 bases between. CDR3 DNA sequence: TGTGCCAGCAGTAGGGTTCGCGATGGCTACACCTTC. It is translated as CASSRVRDGYTF.

The chain uses TRBV5-1 and TRBJ1-1; D unresolved. Germline V gene sequence: CDR1 SGHRS, CDR2 YFSETQ. The CDR3 extends over 14 amino acids. V was shortened by 0 bases and J by 6 bases, with 12 bases between the two germline ends. The CDR3 is CASSLARPGAEAFF. CDR3 nucleotides: TGCGCCAGCAGCTTGGCTCGGCCGGGCGCTGAAGCTTTCTTT. The whole variable domain, remainder taken from reference TRBV5-1 and TRBJ1-1, is KAGVTQTPRYLIKTRGQQVTLSCSPISGHRSVSWYQQTPGQGLQFLFEYFSETQRNKGNFPGRFSGRQFSNSRSEMNVSTLELGDSALYLCASSLARPGAEAFFGQGTRLTVV.

The J gene is TRBJ2-1, the V gene TRBV12-3 or TRBV12-4; 11 bases line up with TRBD2. The CDR3 extends over 16 amino acids. Losses at the gene ends were 6 bases for V and 6 bases for J; bases not matched to a gene: 10. The CDR3 region has the DNA TGTGCCAGCAGCTTACGCGTAGCGGGAGGGCTCAATGAGCAGTTCTTC. Translation gives CASSLRVAGGLNEQFF.

CDR3 in DNA: TGTGCCAGCAGTTTCGTGGCGAGTAGCTCCTACAATGAGCAGTTCTTC. This codes for CASSFVASSSYNEQFF. The rearrangement joins TRBV12-3 or TRBV12-4 to TRBJ2-1, with unresolved D. Trimming took off 3 bases at V and 0 bases at J, with 12 bases between the two ends. The CDR3 is made up of 16 amino acids.

This clonotype was seen a handful of times. The V gene is TRBV27, the J gene TRBJ1-5; possibly TRBD1 for D (5 bases). Germline CDR1 and CDR2: MNHEY and SMNVEV (reference sequence). The CDR3 length is 13 residues. Trimming pared 5 bases from V and 9 bases from J, leaving 14 bases between. The CDR3 here is CASSLTHQGPQHF. The CDR3 DNA follows: TGTGCCAGCAGTCTGACCCATCAGGGGCCCCAGCATTTT.

The chain recombines TRBV7-9 with TRBJ1-4, with D possibly matching TRBD1 (6 bases). This CDR3 contains 15 residues. Looked up from germline, CDR1 is SEHNR and CDR2 is FQNEAQ (reference sequence). Trimming took 1 base from V and 8 from J, leaving 14 bases between them. In DNA, the CDR3 is TGTGCCAGCAGCTTAGTACAGGGTTCAGGGGAAAAACTGTTTTTT. This encodes CASSLVQGSGEKLFF.